The 18 T cell receptor beta chains presented below share a single source sample, sequenced in a study of blood T cell repertoires in COVID-19. Assay used: immunoSEQ multiplex PCR; TCRdb lists only in-frame clones, some missing. The sample yields about 480,000 clones, 88% seen once. The sample consisted of PBMCs or T cells enriched from blood (not recorded which). The receptor set was obtained from a woman between 40 and 50 years old who had recovered from COVID-19.

The chain employs TRBV7-9 and TRBJ1-3, with D perhaps matching TRBD1 (5 bases). The V and J ends lost 1 base and 0 bases respectively, with 16 bases between them. The germline CDR1 and CDR2 sequences are SEHNR and FQNEAQ (reference sequence). The CDR3 covers 18 residues. CDR3 region: CASSLGSGLARSGNTIYF. The CDR3 nucleotides read TGTGCCAGCAGCTTAGGCTCGGGACTAGCTCGCTCTGGAAACACCATATATTTT.

This clone was counted a single time. The CDR3 bases are TGTGCCAGCAGCTTTACAGGGGTGGAAACTGAAGCTTTCTTT. This gives the protein CASSFTGVETEAFF. The chain employs TRBV5-4 and TRBJ1-1; TRBD1 matches at 7 bases. Trimming removed 2 bases from V and 5 bases from J; junction bases left unmatched: 6. The CDR3 is 14 residues long. CDR1 is SGHNT, CDR2 YYREEE, per germline (reference sequence).

The V call is TRBV5-4, the J call TRBJ2-2; TRBD2 matches 9 bases. Trimming took 4 bases from V and 2 from J; bases not matched to a gene: 12. The CDR3 consists of 18 residues. Looked up from germline, CDR1 is SGHNT and CDR2 is YYREEE (reference sequence). The CDR3, as DNA: TGTGCCAGCAGCCCACTTGGGACTAGCAAGGCAAACACCGGGGAGCTGTTTTTT. Amino acid sequence: CASSPLGTSKANTGELFF.

The CDR3 loop reads CASTPSGRAFYTQYF. The CDR3 bases are TGTGCCAGCACCCCGAGCGGGAGGGCCTTTTATACGCAGTATTTT. This chain connects TRBV6-2 or TRBV6-3 to TRBJ2-3; TRBD2 matches at 10 bases. Unmatched junction bases numbered 11, after V lost 7 bases and J lost 7 bases. The length of the CDR3 is 15 residues. Germline CDR1 and CDR2: MNHEY and SVGEGT.

The chain couples TRBV21-1 to TRBJ2-7; the table's D call, TRBD1, has no DNA check behind it. TRBV21-1 is classified as a pseudogene. The CDR3 is made up of 15 amino acids. CDR3 sequence: CASSRCRGFRHEQYF. In DNA form, the CDR3 reads TGTGCCAGCAGCAGGTGCAGGGGTTTTCGTCACGAGCAGTACTTC.

In this sample, this clone turned up once. V is TRBV6-5 and J is TRBJ2-1; D is possibly TRBD1 (5 bases). The germline V and J ends were trimmed by 2 bases and 3 bases, with 14 bases remaining between them. Per the germline V gene, CDR1 is MNHEY and CDR2 is SVGAGI. This CDR3 spans 16 amino acids. CDR3 protein: CASSYGQALGYNEQFF. For the CDR3, the DNA is TGTGCCAGCAGTTACGGACAAGCTCTAGGCTACAATGAGCAGTTCTTC.

The chain links TRBV12-3 or TRBV12-4 to TRBJ2-7, with 9 bases identical to TRBD1. V was pared by 7 bases and J by 3 bases, with 4 bases of the junction left unmatched. CDR3 length: 13 amino acids. The CDR3: CASTPGQGYEQYF. Written as DNA, the CDR3 is TGTGCCAGCACTCCGGGACAGGGCTACGAGCAGTACTTC.

This sequence joins TRBV24-1 and TRBJ1-2; the D is unclear. The CDR3 extends over 14 amino acids. The germline CDR1 and CDR2 sequences are KGHDR and SFDVKD. V gave up 2 bases and J gave up 0 bases, with 6 bases separating them. CDR3 sequence (DNA): TGTGCCACCAGTGATTCTAGGCCTAACTATGGCTACACCTTC. The encoded protein is CATSDSRPNYGYTF.

The CDR3 sequence: CSASLTDTQYF. DNA for the CDR3: TGCAGTGCTAGCCTCACAGATACGCAGTATTTT. The gene calls are TRBV20-1 and TRBJ2-3, with D unclear. CDR3 length equals 11 residues. The germline V and J ends were trimmed by 3 bases and 2 bases, with 3 bases remaining between them. Germline V gene data show CDR1 as DFQATT and CDR2 as SNEGSKA (reference sequence).

This clone has a single count. V gene TRBV18 combines with J gene TRBJ2-3; D uncertain. Germline V gene sequence: CDR1 KGHSH, CDR2 LQKENI. V was shortened by 3 bases and J by 6 bases, with 13 bases between the two germline ends. The CDR3 consists of 14 residues. For the CDR3, the DNA is TGTGCCAGCTCACCTAAGACAAGTCCGGATACGCAGTATTTT. Protein sequence: CASSPKTSPDTQYF.

The V and J genes are TRBV7-9 and TRBJ2-7; 7 bases agree with TRBD2. J was trimmed by 1 base and V by 7 bases; bases with no gene match: 13. The CDR3 contains 16 residues. The germline CDR1 and CDR2 sequences are SEHNR and FQNEAQ (reference sequence). In DNA, the CDR3 is TGTGCCAGCATCGACCCCAAAGCGGGGCAGTCCTACGAGCAGTACTTC. Translated: CASIDPKAGQSYEQYF.

The chain has TRBV7-2 and TRBJ1-1; a possible D gene is TRBD1 (6 bases). Germline values: CDR1 SGHTA, CDR2 FQGNSA. This CDR3 is 13 amino acids long. V dropped 2 bases and J dropped 3 bases, with 7 bases sitting between them. The DNA of the CDR3 is TGTGCCAGCAGCTTACAGGGGTACACTGAAGCTTTCTTT. This codes for CASSLQGYTEAFF. The full variable domain, its missing parts supplied by reference TRBV7-2 and TRBJ1-1, is GAGVSQSPSNKVTEKGKDVELRCDPISGHTALYWYRQSLGQGLEFLIYFQGNSAPDKSGLPSDRFSAERTGGSVSTLTIQRTQQEDSAVYLCASSLQGYTEAFFGQGTRLTVV.

V usage is TRBV5-1 and J usage is TRBJ2-1, with a tentative D call TRBD2 (6 bases). V was pared by 3 bases and J by 4 bases, with 14 bases between. Per germline, CDR1 SGHRS and CDR2 YFSETQ. The CDR3 length is 15 residues. The CDR3 sequence is CASSSGGSGYNEQFF. CDR3 coding DNA: TGCGCCAGCAGCTCCGGGGGTAGCGGATACAATGAGCAGTTCTTC.

This chain connects TRBV2 to TRBJ2-5; possibly TRBD2 for D (6 bases). Trimming removed 6 bases at V and 1 base at J, with 15 bases between. The CDR3 sequence is 15 residues long. The V gene's germline CDR1 is SNHLY and CDR2 FYNNEI. The CDR3 reads CASRQGGGTQETQYF. CDR3 sequence (DNA): TGTGCCAGCAGGCAGGGAGGCGGGACCCAAGAGACCCAGTACTTC.

This chain connects TRBV6-5 to TRBJ1-6; 7 bases fit TRBD1. The germline V gene has CDR1 MNHEY and CDR2 SVGAGI. The CDR3 length is 14 residues. V gave up 4 bases and J gave up 9 bases; unmatched junction bases: 6. CDR3 bases: TGTGCCAGCAGTTCCAGGGGGTTGAGTTCACCCCTCCACTTT. It encodes CASSSRGLSSPLHF.

This sequence joins TRBV7-9 and TRBJ1-4; no firm D call. There are 14 residues in the CDR3. V was trimmed by 5 bases and J by 8 bases, leaving 15 bases between them. The germline V gene encodes CDR1 SEHNR and CDR2 FQNEAQ (reference sequence). CDR3 coding DNA: TGTGCCAGCAGCATGACTGCAAGCGGGGAAAAACTGTTTTTT. Translation gives CASSMTASGEKLFF. Looking up the rest from reference TRBV7-9 and TRBJ1-4 gives the full variable domain: DTGVSQNPRHKITKRGQNVTFRCDPISEHNRLYWYRQTLGQGPEFLTYFQNEAQLEKSRLLSDRFSAERPKGSFSTLEIQRTEQGDSAMYLCASSMTASGEKLFFGSGTQLSVL.

V usage is TRBV3-1 (or the pseudogene TRBV3-2) and J usage is TRBJ2-1; no firm D call. V gave up 5 bases and J gave up 2 bases, with 7 bases separating them. CDR3 length: 13 amino acids. Germline V lookup: CDR1 LGHDT, CDR2 YNNKEL (reference sequence). CDR3 DNA sequence: TGTGCCAGCAGCGCCACAGCCTACAATGAGCAGTTCTTC. Its translation: CASSATAYNEQFF.

The rearrangement uses TRBV5-6 and TRBJ1-1; D remains unclear. V lost 1 base, J lost 1 base, and 5 bases lay in between. CDR1 SGHDT and CDR2 YYEEEE come from the germline V gene. The CDR3 sequence is 13 residues long. CDR3 DNA sequence: TGTGCCAGCAGCTTGCCTTCGAACACTGAAGCTTTCTTT. Its translation: CASSLPSNTEAFF.